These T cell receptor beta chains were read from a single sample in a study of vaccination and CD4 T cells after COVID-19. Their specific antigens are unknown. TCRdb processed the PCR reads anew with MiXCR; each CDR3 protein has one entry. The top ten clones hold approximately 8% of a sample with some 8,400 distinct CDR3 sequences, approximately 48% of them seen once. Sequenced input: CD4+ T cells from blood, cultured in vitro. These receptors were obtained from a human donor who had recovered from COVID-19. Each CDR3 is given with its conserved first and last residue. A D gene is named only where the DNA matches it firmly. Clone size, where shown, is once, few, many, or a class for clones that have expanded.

CSARDSRGGLGEQFF,TGCAGTGCTAGAGATTCGCGGGGGGGCCTGGGTGAGCAGTTCTTC,few,TRBJ2-1,TRBD2,TRBV20-1
CSARDLAFYEQYF,TGCAGTGCTAGAGATCTAGCGTTCTACGAGCAGTACTTC,medium-sized,TRBJ2-7,NA,TRBV20-1
CASQPGGAGATYEQYF,TGTGCCAGTCAACCTGGAGGGGCGGGAGCTACCTACGAGCAGTACTTC,medium-sized,TRBJ2-7,TRBD2,TRBV6-1
CASSPGTGISSPLHF,TGTGCCAGCTCACCGGGGACAGGGATCAGTTCACCCCTCCACTTT,NA,TRBJ1-6,TRBD1,TRBV18
CATSRAGGDGGYTF,TGTGCCACCAGTAGGGCAGGGGGCGATGGTGGCTACACCTTC,few,TRBJ1-2,TRBD1,TRBV24-1
CASSLADVTGTLWNSPLHF,TGTGCCAGCAGCTTAGCCGACGTAACCGGGACGCTATGGAATTCACCCCTCCACTTT,few,TRBJ1-6,NA,TRBV7-8
CSADPQGPDYNEQFF,TGCAGTGCCGACCCTCAGGGGCCGGATTACAATGAGCAGTTCTTC,NA,TRBJ2-1,NA,TRBV20-1
CSAEGQGASYEQYF,TGCAGTGCCGAGGGACAGGGGGCCTCCTACGAGCAGTACTTC,NA,TRBJ2-7,TRBD1,TRBV20-1
CASSDRTGANNSPLHF,TGTGCCAGCAGCGACCGGACAGGAGCAAATAATTCACCCCTCCACTTT,NA,TRBJ1-6,TRBD1,TRBV2
CASSPDRGYGYTF,TGTGCCAGCAGCCCAGACAGGGGCTATGGCTACACCTTC,NA,TRBJ1-2,TRBD1,TRBV27
CSAKTSGRVVSETQYF,TGCAGTGCTAAAACTAGCGGGAGGGTGGTTTCGGAGACCCAGTACTTC,NA,TRBJ2-5,TRBD2,TRBV20-1
CASSSGSMNTEAFF,TGTGCCAGCAGTTCTGGCTCGATGAACACTGAAGCTTTCTTT,NA,TRBJ1-1,NA,TRBV27
CASSNDGKRAQHF,TGTGCCAGCAGTAATGACGGGAAAAGGGCCCAGCATTTT,NA,TRBJ1-5,NA,TRBV27
CASSSYILGLTNTGELFF,TGTGCCAGCAGTTCTTATATTCTGGGGCTCACGAACACCGGGGAGCTGTTTTTT,NA,TRBJ2-2,NA,TRBV27
CASSLMRSGSGYTF,TGTGCCAGCAGCTTAATGCGGTCAGGGAGTGGCTACACCTTC,NA,TRBJ1-2,NA,TRBV11-2
CASSTGLAGGGHATQYF,TGTGCCAGCAGCACGGGACTAGCGGGAGGAGGCCATGCGACCCAGTACTTC,NA,TRBJ2-5,TRBD2,TRBV7-6
CASSLEGSYGYTF,TGCGCCAGCAGCTTGGAGGGAAGCTATGGCTACACCTTC,NA,TRBJ1-2,NA,TRBV5-1
CASDGATTPGYTF,TGTGCCAGCGACGGGGCAACAACCCCTGGCTACACCTTC,few,TRBJ1-2,NA,TRBV6-2/TRBV6-3
CSAPGLAGLTYNEQFF,TGCAGTGCGCCGGGACTAGCGGGACTGACCTACAATGAGCAGTTCTTC,few,TRBJ2-1,TRBD2,TRBV20-1
CASSLRRGNTEAFF,TGTGCCAGCAGTTTACGGAGGGGAAACACTGAAGCTTTCTTT,few,TRBJ1-1,NA,TRBV27
CASRQGPYEQYF,TGTGCCAGTAGGCAGGGCCCCTACGAGCAGTACTTC,NA,TRBJ2-7,NA,TRBV19
CASSLVGLETQYF,TGTGCCAGCAGCTTAGTTGGTTTGGAGACCCAGTACTTC,NA,TRBJ2-5,NA,TRBV7-2
CATSRDLGSVSGNTIYF,TGTGCCACCAGCAGAGATCTTGGGTCAGTATCTGGAAACACCATATATTTT,few,TRBJ1-3,NA,TRBV15
CASSLRIDRATEAFF,TGTGCCAGTAGTCTTAGGATTGACAGGGCCACTGAAGCTTTCTTT,few,TRBJ1-1,TRBD1,TRBV19
CASSLSQGAGQPQHF,TGTGCCAGCAGTTTAAGCCAGGGCGCTGGGCAGCCCCAGCATTTT,few,TRBJ1-5,NA,TRBV12-3/TRBV12-4
CASSPSLTGVGGYTF,TGTGCCAGCAGCCCTTCCTTGACAGGGGTGGGCGGCTACACCTTC,medium-sized,TRBJ1-2,TRBD1,TRBV2
CASSDRGPGTDTQYF,TGTGCCAGCAGCGACAGGGGTCCGGGCACAGATACGCAGTATTTT,NA,TRBJ2-3,TRBD1,TRBV6-1
CSAHNRDKGTDTQYF,TGCAGTGCCCACAACCGGGACAAAGGGACAGATACGCAGTATTTT,large,TRBJ2-3,NA,TRBV20-1
CAWSWVRYNEQFF,TGTGCCTGGAGTTGGGTGCGGTACAATGAGCAGTTCTTC,NA,TRBJ2-1,NA,TRBV30
CSARKRGSSYNEQFF,TGCAGTGCTAGAAAGCGGGGGAGCTCCTACAATGAGCAGTTCTTC,NA,TRBJ2-1,TRBD2,TRBV20-1
CACLQGALGGYTF,TGTGCCTGCTTACAGGGGGCCCTAGGAGGCTACACCTTC,NA,TRBJ1-2,TRBD1,TRBV30
CASSLHVGETTGELFF,TGTGCCAGCAGCTTACATGTGGGCGAGACCACCGGGGAGCTGTTTTTT,few,TRBJ2-2,NA,TRBV7-6
CASSARTTGGAGGANVLTF,TGTGCCAGCAGTGCGCGGACCACAGGGGGCGCGGGTGGGGCCAACGTCCTGACTTTC,NA,TRBJ2-6,TRBD1,TRBV2